A single sample is the source of the 12 T cell receptor beta chains below, sequenced in a study of cytomegalovirus exposure and HLA in healthy donors. Amplification used 60 Vbeta primers and 13 Jbeta primers. Libraries were prepared by immunoSEQ multiplex PCR; TCRdb keeps only in-frame clonotypes and omits some of them. This sample has under 150,000 clones, with 55% to 80% found just once. Sequenced input: PBMCs. These TCRs come from a woman aged 40 to 49 in good health and CMV-seronegative.

This rearrangement joins TRBV6-1 to TRBJ2-3, with a tentative D call TRBD2 (5 bases). The CDR3 runs to 14 residues. Deletions cut 8 bases from V and 0 bases from J, with 12 bases between. Per germline, CDR1 MNHNS and CDR2 SASEGT. CDR3 sequence (DNA): TGTGCCAGCGCAAGAGGGCCTAGCACAGATACGCAGTATTTT. Amino acids: CASARGPSTDTQYF.

Here the CDR3 DNA reads TGTGCCAGCAGTTCCCTTCCCGCCGGGGCCAAAAACATTCAGTACTTC. Amino acids: CASSSLPAGAKNIQYF. V gene TRBV27 combines with J gene TRBJ2-4, with D unclear. The V and J ends lost 4 bases and 1 base respectively, with 14 bases between them. The CDR3 consists of 16 residues. The germline gives CDR1 MNHEY, CDR2 SMNVEV (reference sequence).

This sequence joins TRBV5-8 and TRBJ1-5, with D possibly TRBD1 on 5 matching bases. CDR1 and CDR2 (germline): SGHTS, YDEGEE. The CDR3 is made up of 17 amino acids. Trimming cost V 1 base and J 0 bases, with 14 bases left between them. CDR3 nucleotide sequence: TGTGCCAGCAGCTTGAAGGGGACTCTATTTAGCAATCAGCCCCAGCATTTT. Its protein product is CASSLKGTLFSNQPQHF. Using reference TRBV5-8 and TRBJ1-5 for the parts outside the CDR3, the full variable domain is EAGVTQSPTHLIKTRGQQATLRCSPISGHTSVYWYQQALGLGLQFLLWYDEGEERNRGNFPPRFSGRQFPNYSSELNVNALELEDSALYLCASSLKGTLFSNQPQHFGDGTRLSIL.

The chain joins TRBV28 to TRBJ1-1, with D unresolved. The CDR3 runs to 13 residues. Germline CDR1 and CDR2: MDHEN and SYDVKM. V lost 3 bases and J 1 base, leaving 6 bases between the germline ends. The CDR3 DNA reads as TGTGCCAGCAGTTTCATCAGGAACACTGAAGCTTTCTTT. Encoded protein: CASSFIRNTEAFF.

The CDR3 protein is CASSFDRGTTPLHF. The CDR3 DNA sequence: TGCGCCAGCAGCTTTGACAGGGGAACGACACCCCTCCACTTT. The rearrangement uses TRBV5-1 and TRBJ1-6; TRBD1 matches at 8 bases. This CDR3 spans 14 amino acids. V dropped 2 bases and J dropped 11; count of bases not matched to a gene: 6. In germline, CDR1 is SGHRS, CDR2 YFSETQ. Supplemented by reference TRBV5-1 and TRBJ1-6, the full variable domain reads KAGVTQTPRYLIKTRGQQVTLSCSPISGHRSVSWYQQTPGQGLQFLFEYFSETQRNKGNFPGRFSGRQFSNSRSEMNVSTLELGDSALYLCASSFDRGTTPLHFGNGTRLTVT.

The chain links TRBV4-1 to TRBJ2-3; 8 positions agree with TRBD2. The germline V gene has CDR1 MGHRA and CDR2 YSYEKL. J lost 4 bases, V lost 4 bases, and 4 bases had no gene match. The CDR3 is made up of 14 amino acids. CDR3 sequence (DNA): TGCGCCAGCAGCCCCCTGGGACTAGCAGATACGCAGTATTTT. Protein sequence: CASSPLGLADTQYF.

This chain links TRBV18 with TRBJ1-2, with D possibly TRBD1 on 6 matching bases. V lost 3 bases, J lost 4 bases, and 21 bases lay in between. CDR3 size: 17 residues. Germline CDR1 KGHSH, CDR2 LQKENI. The CDR3 loop is CASSPQGSGDPIYGYTF. As DNA, the CDR3 is TGTGCCAGCTCACCCCAGGGGTCAGGGGACCCGATCTATGGCTACACCTTC.

J is TRBJ2-7 and V is TRBV7-6; D ambiguous. V lost 1 base and J lost 0, with 7 bases in between. This CDR3 comprises 14 residues. In germline, CDR1 is SGHVS, CDR2 FNYEAQ. DNA of the CDR3: TGTGCCAGCAGCTTAGACGGCGGCTCCTACGAGCAGTACTTC. It is translated as CASSLDGGSYEQYF.

The genes are TRBV12-5 and TRBJ1-1, with 10 bases lining up with TRBD1. V lost 5 bases, J lost 7 bases, and 7 bases stayed unmatched. The CDR3 loop spans 14 amino acids. Germline CDR1 and CDR2: LGHNT and FRNRAP. CDR3 amino acids: CASGGRDRGGEAFF. The DNA for the CDR3 is TGTGCTAGTGGTGGCCGGGACAGGGGCGGTGAAGCTTTCTTT.

This clone appeared a few times. This chain connects TRBV10-3 to TRBJ2-3, with TRBD2 matching over 7 bases. V was clipped by 4 bases and J by 3 bases; unmatched bases: 7. CDR3 size: 15 residues. From germline, CDR1 is ENHRY and CDR2 SYGVKD. The DNA of the CDR3 is TGTGCCATCAGTGGTGGGGGAGGGATTACAGATACGCAGTATTTT. This translates into CAISGGGGITDTQYF.

The chain combines TRBV27 with TRBJ1-5; 10 bases are shared with TRBD1. Trimming took 5 bases from V and 2 from J; bases not matched to a gene: 3. The CDR3 runs 15 residues. Germline V gene lookup returns CDR1 MNHEY and CDR2 SMNVEV (reference sequence). CDR3 amino acids: CASSPGTGGNQPQHF. As DNA, the CDR3 is TGTGCCAGCAGTCCGGGGACAGGGGGCAATCAGCCCCAGCATTTT.

The genes are TRBV4-2 and TRBJ1-5; D unresolved. CDR1 and CDR2 from the germline V gene are LGHNA and YNFKEQ. Between the trimmed V and J ends, which lost 0 bases and 8 bases, there was a span of 11 bases. CDR3 length: 14 amino acids. The CDR3 loop reads CASSQDNAGKPQHF. The CDR3 coding sequence is TGTGCCAGCAGCCAAGATAACGCGGGGAAGCCCCAGCATTTT.